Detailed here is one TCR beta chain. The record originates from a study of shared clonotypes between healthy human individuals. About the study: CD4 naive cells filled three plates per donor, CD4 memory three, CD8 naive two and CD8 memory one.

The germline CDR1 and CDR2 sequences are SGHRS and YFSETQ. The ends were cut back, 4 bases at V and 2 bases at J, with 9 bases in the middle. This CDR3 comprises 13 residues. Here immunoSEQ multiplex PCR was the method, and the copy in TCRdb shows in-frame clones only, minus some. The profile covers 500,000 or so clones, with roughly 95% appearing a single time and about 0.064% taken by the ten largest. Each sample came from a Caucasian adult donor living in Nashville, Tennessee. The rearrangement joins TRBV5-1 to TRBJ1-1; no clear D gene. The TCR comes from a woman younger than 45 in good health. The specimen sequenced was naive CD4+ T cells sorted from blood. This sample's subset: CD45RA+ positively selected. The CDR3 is CASSGQPNTEAFF. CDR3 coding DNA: TGCGCCAGCAGCGGCCAACCAAACACTGAAGCTTTCTTT. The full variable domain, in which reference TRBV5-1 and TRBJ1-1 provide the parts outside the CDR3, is KAGVTQTPRYLIKTRGQQVTLSCSPISGHRSVSWYQQTPGQGLQFLFEYFSETQRNKGNFPGRFSGRQFSNSRSEMNVSTLELGDSALYLCASSGQPNTEAFFGQGTRLTVV.